This T cell receptor (beta chain) was documented in a study of OX40 agonist ivuxolimab in advanced cancers. This CDR3 spans 17 amino acids. V trimming: 4 bases; J trimming: 1 base; junction bases outside the gene matches: 12. The germline V gene has CDR1 SGHRS and CDR2 YFSETQ. Libraries were prepared by immunoSEQ multiplex PCR; TCRdb keeps only in-frame clonotypes and omits some of them. Altogether more than 65,000 clones are present, around 80% being singletons, with the ten largest covering approximately 5%. The genes are TRBV5-1 and TRBJ2-7; TRBD1 agrees at 9 bases. The starting material was CD4+ or CD8+ T cells sorted from blood, obtained in a trial of the OX40 agonist ivuxolimab. The receptor was derived from an adult with an advanced solid tumor such as melanoma, head and neck, liver or kidney cancer. CDR3 sequence (DNA): TGCGCCAGCAGCCCGGGACAGGGTGCGAAGGGGTCCTACGAGCAGTACTTC. Translated: CASSPGQGAKGSYEQYF.